This T cell receptor (beta chain) is from a study of blood T cells in healthy people across ages. General study results and limits: The study found TCR beta diversity correlated strongly with naive T cell percentage.

The CDR3 covers 13 residues. The J segment lost 4 bases and the V segment lost 6 bases, leaving 5 bases of the junction unmatched. Primed by a sample-barcoded 5' primer and a J-beta primer mix, a second PCR proceeded for 7 to 11 cycles. Tagging of each cDNA molecule was performed by a template-switch adaptor with 12 random nucleotides. CDR3-containing paired-end reads numbered at least 2.5 million in each sample. TCRdb passed the 5' RACE reads through MiXCR, listing each CDR3 protein once. The data hold fewer than 1.5 million distinct CDR3 sequences, with 42% observed a single time. This clonotype was seen repeatedly, ten times or more. Antigen specificity is unknown.

The chain uses TRBV12-3 or TRBV12-4 and TRBJ2-5, with 7 bases identical to TRBD1. The specimen sequenced was blood. The TCR comes from a woman aged 18-29 years in good health. CDR3 sequence: CASSLYRGETQYF. The CDR3 bases are TGTGCCAGCAGCCTATACAGGGGAGAGACCCAGTACTTC.